Sequencing of this T cell receptor (beta chain) was carried out in a study of CD8 T cells in ankylosing spondylitis. Study-level results: In reactive arthritis synovial fluid and blood, some motif variants had been reported before. Ankylosing spondylitis blood appeared to be characterized by a TCR beta motif of roughly eight highly homologous variants. Clones linked to disease, bearing a CD8+ phenotype, were relatively rare in peripheral blood.

This clonotype was found many times. As yet, its antigen is unknown. TCRdb reprocessed the 5' RACE reads via MiXCR and lists one record per CDR3 protein. The data contain about 400,000 distinct CDR3 sequences, 20% to 25% of them singletons. CDR1 SQVTM and CDR2 ANQGSEA come from the germline V gene. CDR3 size: 16 residues. Trimming cost V 1 base and J 2 bases, with 15 bases left between them. Specimen: blood, either unsorted or a sorted T cell fraction (not recorded which). V usage is TRBV29-1 and J usage is TRBJ2-1; weak D call: TRBD2 (6 bases). The origin of this receptor is a male donor with ankylosing spondylitis or in good health (not recorded which). As DNA, the CDR3 is TGCAGCGTTGAAGTAACGACTAGTGCAACCTACAATGAGCAGTTCTTC. Translation: CSVEVTTSATYNEQFF.